Listed here are 19 T cell receptor beta chains from one sample, sequenced in a study of CD8+ T cells in alopecia areata (dated by TCRdb to 2016 to 2019). The time point label, as the study defines it: 4 weeks on oral tofacitinib. The intended sense of this specimen's treatment or condition label: oral pan-JAK inhibitor, 5-10 mg twice daily. Libraries were constructed by the immunoSEQ multiplex PCR assay. RNA was extracted from all samples and reverse transcribed into cDNA as template for TCR sequencing. TCRdb took this table from immuneACCESS and kept in-frame rearrangements with V and J called. Such tables lack part of the clones; where checked against another copy, unresolved V genes explain under half of the gap, and the rest is unexplained. This sample holds 95,000 to 150,000 clones; around 60% were observed only once. The ten largest clonotypes hold approximately 5.1% of the sample. The source material was CD4+ T cells sorted from blood, sampled at week 4, from a patient treated with tofacitinib. The receptors come from a human donor with alopecia areata.

The chain carries TRBV6-5 and TRBJ1-2; D uncertain. V was trimmed by 6 bases and J by 0 bases, leaving 11 bases between them. The CDR3 has 14 amino acids. Germline CDR1 is MNHEY and CDR2 is SVGAGI. This CDR3 is CASRTRVTNYGYTF. The CDR3 DNA reads as TGTGCCAGCAGGACAAGGGTAACTAACTATGGCTACACCTTC.

This clone was counted at least ten times. V usage is TRBV7-9 and J usage is TRBJ1-2; unclear D gene. V lost 7 bases and J 0 bases, leaving 18 bases between the germline ends. This CDR3 region has 16 residues. CDR1 is SEHNR, CDR2 FQNEAQ, per germline (reference sequence). CDR3 coding DNA: TGTGCCAGCACCCCCGACCCGGAGACGGCTAACTATGGCTACACCTTC. It translates to CASTPDPETANYGYTF. Together with reference TRBV7-9 and TRBJ1-2, the CDR3 gives the full variable domain: DTGVSQNPRHKITKRGQNVTFRCDPISEHNRLYWYRQTLGQGPEFLTYFQNEAQLEKSRLLSDRFSAERPKGSFSTLEIQRTEQGDSAMYLCASTPDPETANYGYTFGSGTRLTVV.

The rearrangement joins TRBV19 to TRBJ2-3; TRBD2 might be the D (5 bases). Trimming took off 5 bases at V and 1 base at J, with 7 bases between the two ends. CDR3 length equals 13 residues. CDR1 is LNHDA and CDR2 is SQIVND in the germline V gene (reference sequence). For the CDR3, the DNA is TGTGCCAGTAGTTCACTAGGCACAGATACGCAGTATTTT. Residues: CASSSLGTDTQYF.

The V and J genes are TRBV10-3 and TRBJ2-5; TRBD1 matches 9 bases. After removal of 6 bases from V and 2 bases from J, the junction contained 7 bases not matched to a gene. The CDR3 consists of 15 residues. Germline CDR1 and CDR2: ENHRY and SYGVKD. CDR3 nucleotides: TGTGCCATCAGGGAGGACAGGGGCCCTCAAGAGACCCAGTACTTC. Protein sequence: CAIREDRGPQETQYF.

The V gene is TRBV4-3, the J gene TRBJ1-1, with D hard to call. Germline CDR1 LGHNA, CDR2 YSLEER. The CDR3 has 13 residues. Deletions cut 4 bases from V and 1 base from J, with 7 bases between. Written as DNA, the CDR3 is TGCGCCAGCAGCCCCCGACAGAACACTGAAGCTTTCTTT. Translation gives CASSPRQNTEAFF.

This clone was counted between two and nine times. The chain links TRBV29-1 to TRBJ1-3, with D perhaps TRBD1 (5 bases). Germline V lookup: CDR1 SQVTM, CDR2 ANQGSEA. The CDR3 runs to 13 residues. The ends were cut back, 7 bases at V and 2 bases at J, with 12 bases in the middle. DNA for the CDR3: TGCAGCGCAGCGGCAGGGACTGGAAACACCATATATTTT. Translated, it gives CSAAAGTGNTIYF.

This chain's CDR3 is CASSIGTAYEQYF. The CDR3 coding sequence is TGTGCCAGCAGCATTGGGACTGCCTACGAGCAGTACTTC. The gene calls are TRBV9 and TRBJ2-7, with D perhaps matching TRBD2 (6 bases). Germline loops: CDR1 SGDLS, CDR2 YYNGEE. CDR3 length: 13 residues. V was cut by 4 bases and J by 2 bases, with 10 bases left in between.

The chain links TRBV7-9 to TRBJ1-1, with D tentatively TRBD1 (6 bases). Germline V gives CDR1 SEHNR, CDR2 FQNEAQ (reference sequence). The V and J ends lost 4 bases and 1 base respectively, with 13 bases between them. This CDR3 is built from 15 residues. CDR3 coding DNA: TGTGCCAGCAGCTCCCCGACAGGTGAGAACACTGAAGCTTTCTTT. Protein: CASSSPTGENTEAFF. Supplemented by reference TRBV7-9 and TRBJ1-1, the full variable domain reads DTGVSQNPRHKITKRGQNVTFRCDPISEHNRLYWYRQTLGQGPEFLTYFQNEAQLEKSRLLSDRFSAERPKGSFSTLEIQRTEQGDSAMYLCASSSPTGENTEAFFGQGTRLTVV.

This clone was picked up a small number of times. The V gene is TRBV5-1, the J gene TRBJ2-2; 9 nucleotides agree with TRBD1. Trimming cost V 5 bases and J 7 bases; bases outside gene matches: 15. The CDR3 has 17 residues. CDR1 and CDR2 (germline): SGHRS, YFSETQ. The CDR3 DNA reads TGCGCCAGCAGTACAGTCCCGGGACAGGGAGGATACGGGGAGCTGTTTTTT. It yields the protein CASSTVPGQGGYGELFF.

This clone was seen a few times. This chain joins TRBV7-2 and TRBJ2-7, with unresolved D. Trimming took off 2 bases at V and 3 bases at J, with 11 bases between the two ends. This CDR3 contains 14 residues. Per the germline V gene, CDR1 is SGHTA and CDR2 is FQGNSA. The CDR3 sequence: CASSLNRVSYEQYF. The CDR3 nucleotides read TGTGCCAGCAGCTTAAACAGAGTTAGCTACGAGCAGTACTTC.

This chain connects TRBV2 to TRBJ2-3; D may be TRBD2 (5 bases). The CDR3 runs to 13 residues. V was cut by 8 bases and J by 6 bases, with 15 bases left in between. CDR1 and CDR2 (germline): SNHLY, FYNNEI. The CDR3 sequence is CASVVGVGDTQYF. The CDR3 DNA reads TGTGCCAGCGTCGTGGGAGTTGGTGATACGCAGTATTTT.

This clone was observed a few times. The V gene is TRBV18, the J gene TRBJ2-6; tentatively, D is TRBD1 or TRBD2 (5 bases each). The CDR3 has 18 amino acids. Germline V CDR1 and CDR2: KGHSH, LQKENI. V was shortened by 3 bases and J by 0 bases, with 15 bases between the two germline ends. The CDR3 protein is CASSPQPGRRSGANVLTF. CDR3 nucleotides: TGTGCCAGCTCACCTCAACCGGGACGCCGCTCTGGGGCCAACGTCCTGACTTTC.

This clone appeared a few times. V usage is TRBV10-3 and J usage is TRBJ2-2, with D possibly matching TRBD2 (6 bases). The CDR3 totals 16 residues. The V end was cut by 0 bases, the J end by 2 bases, with 10 bases between. The V gene's germline CDR1 is ENHRY and CDR2 SYGVKD. CDR3 sequence (DNA): TGTGCCATCAGTGAGTCGGCTAGCGTAAACACCGGGGAGCTGTTTTTT. Translation: CAISESASVNTGELFF.

The V call is TRBV2, the J call TRBJ1-5; D possibly corresponds to TRBD1 (5 bases). The CDR3 runs 14 residues. Trimming removed 7 bases from V and 3 bases from J, with 13 bases in between. CDR1 and CDR2 from the germline V gene are SNHLY and FYNNEI. CDR3 DNA: TGTGCCAGCAACCTAGACAGCCCCAATCAGCCCCAGCATTTT. This encodes CASNLDSPNQPQHF.

J is TRBJ1-2 and V is TRBV10-3; unclear D gene. Germline CDR1 reads ENHRY; CDR2 reads SYGVKD. This CDR3 contains 15 residues. The V end was cut by 11 bases, the J end by 4 bases, with 23 bases between. The CDR3 spells CASQEGLTGSYGYTF. The DNA of the CDR3 is TGTGCCTCCCAAGAGGGCTTAACTGGTAGCTATGGCTACACCTTC.

The rearrangement links TRBV30 to TRBJ2-1; 10 bases line up with TRBD2. The J segment lost 5 bases and the V segment lost 6 bases, leaving 4 bases of the junction unmatched. The germline V gene encodes CDR1 GTSNPN and CDR2 SVGIG (reference sequence). The CDR3 is 13 amino acids. CDR3 sequence: CACGLAANNEQFF. The DNA for the CDR3 is TGTGCCTGTGGACTAGCGGCTAACAATGAGCAGTTCTTC.

V and J are TRBV29-1 and TRBJ2-3; D call uncertain. Trimming took 7 bases from V and 1 from J, leaving 3 bases between them. Germline V CDR1 and CDR2: SQVTM, ANQGSEA. CDR3 size: 10 residues. CDR3 DNA: TGCAGCGCCGGCACAGATACGCAGTATTTT. Its translation is CSAGTDTQYF.

The V gene is TRBV6-5, the J gene TRBJ2-3; D uncertain. V lost 6 bases to trimming and J lost 0 bases, with 13 bases between them. In germline, CDR1 is MNHEY, CDR2 SVGAGI. This CDR3 comprises 15 residues. CDR3 region: CASSVGWSSTDTQYF. CDR3 nucleotides: TGTGCCAGCAGCGTCGGTTGGTCTAGCACAGATACGCAGTATTTT.

The chain recombines TRBV14 with TRBJ2-5; 10 bases fit TRBD2. The germline V gene has CDR1 SGHDN and CDR2 FVKESK. V lost 4 bases, J lost 2 bases, and 1 base stayed unmatched. The CDR3 extends over 14 amino acids. The CDR3 protein is CASSPAGGQETQYF. For the CDR3, the DNA is TGTGCCAGCAGCCCAGCGGGGGGGCAAGAGACCCAGTACTTC.